These 23 T cell receptor beta chains share one sample of origin, sequenced in a study of identical twins. TCRdb used MiXCR to reprocess the 5' RACE reads, holding one entry per CDR3 protein. The sample records a few hundred thousand distinct CDR3 sequences, about 11% being singletons. Sequenced: memory T cells sorted from blood. These receptors were collected from a man in his fifties in good health.

This rearrangement joins TRBV18 to TRBJ1-5, with D unclear. The CDR3 contains 14 residues. Looked up from germline, CDR1 is KGHSH and CDR2 is LQKENI. The ends were cut back, 1 base at V and 5 bases at J, with 9 bases in the middle. The CDR3 is CASSPQGFDQPQHF. DNA of the CDR3: TGTGCCAGCTCACCACAAGGGTTTGATCAGCCCCAGCATTTT.

The chain links TRBV7-2 to TRBJ2-4, with 13 bases identical to TRBD2. This CDR3 has 15 amino acids. Trimming at V came to 4 bases and at J to 6 bases, leaving 3 bases not matched to a gene. Germline CDR1 and CDR2: SGHTA and FQGNSA. DNA of the CDR3: TGTGCCAGCAGCTCGACTAGCGGGAGGACAAACATTCAGTACTTC. It is translated as CASSSTSGRTNIQYF.

This clonotype was counted many times. The gene calls are TRBV18 and TRBJ2-1; the D gene could be TRBD1 or TRBD2 (5 bases each). This CDR3 has 16 residues. The ends were cut back, 2 bases at V and 0 bases at J, with 11 bases in the middle. Germline assignment: CDR1 KGHSH and CDR2 LQKENI. This chain's CDR3 is CASSPGGQGSYNEQFF. The DNA of the CDR3 is TGTGCCAGCTCACCAGGAGGCCAGGGCTCCTACAATGAGCAGTTCTTC.

This clonotype was observed a handful of times. The CDR3 spells CASSVSTIYEQYF. The CDR3, as DNA: TGTGCCAGCAGTGTGAGCACAATCTACGAGCAGTACTTC. This rearrangement joins TRBV6-1 to TRBJ2-7; D is undetermined. There are 13 residues in the CDR3. Trimming removed 4 bases at V and 3 bases at J, with 10 bases between. Germline V lookup: CDR1 MNHNS, CDR2 SASEGT.

This clonotype was detected a few times. J is TRBJ2-3 and V is TRBV6-1; weak D call: TRBD2 (6 bases). V shed 4 bases and J shed 4 bases, with 6 bases lying between them. CDR3 length: 12 amino acids. Germline lookup yields CDR1 MNHNS and CDR2 SASEGT. The CDR3: CASSAGADTQYF. CDR3 bases: TGTGCCAGCAGTGCGGGGGCAGATACGCAGTATTTT.

This clonotype showed up just a few times. This chain links TRBV2 with TRBJ1-1, with 8 bases that match TRBD1. The V and J ends lost 3 bases and 10 bases, in that order; junction bases with no gene match: 7. There are 13 residues in the CDR3. Per the germline V gene, CDR1 is SNHLY and CDR2 is FYNNEI. CDR3 sequence reads: CASSDATGDRAFF. CDR3 nucleotide sequence: TGTGCCAGCAGTGATGCGACAGGGGACAGAGCTTTCTTT.

In this sample, this clonotype turned up many times. The chain employs TRBV12-3 or TRBV12-4 and TRBJ1-5, with unresolved D. V lost 2 bases to trimming and J lost 0 bases, with 2 bases between them. The CDR3 covers 13 residues. The CDR3 spells CASSLSSNQPQHF. The CDR3 DNA is TGTGCCAGCAGTTTAAGTAGCAATCAGCCCCAGCATTTT.

This clonotype was picked up a small number of times. The V gene is TRBV5-6, the J gene TRBJ1-6; D gene ambiguous. Germline CDR1 reads SGHDT; CDR2 reads YYEEEE. The CDR3 has 13 amino acids. The germline V and J ends were trimmed by 4 bases and 5 bases, with 7 bases remaining between them. The CDR3 bases are TGTGCCAGCAGCCTCAGCAATAATTCACCCCTCCACTTT. This codes for CASSLSNNSPLHF.

The CDR3 loop reads CASSQDGWEGDTQYF. CDR3 DNA sequence: TGTGCCAGCAGCCAAGATGGGTGGGAGGGAGATACGCAGTATTTT. V and J are TRBV3-1 and TRBJ2-3, with 7 bases identical to TRBD2. Germline CDR1 is LGHDT and CDR2 is YNNKEL (reference sequence). The CDR3 covers 15 residues. Losses at the gene ends were 0 bases for V and 5 bases for J; bases not matched to a gene: 5.

The sample holds a few counts of this clonotype. The CDR3 here is CASSYGGAGFYGYTF. In DNA form, the CDR3 reads TGTGCCAGCAGTTACGGGGGCGCAGGATTCTATGGCTACACCTTC. This chain joins TRBV6-2 or TRBV6-3 and TRBJ1-2; D is possibly TRBD1 (6 bases). CDR1 and CDR2 from the germline V gene are MNHEY and SVGEGT. The CDR3 is 15 residues long. Trimming took off 2 bases at V and 4 bases at J, with 14 bases between the two ends.

The chain is built from TRBV12-3 or TRBV12-4 and TRBJ2-7; D gene ambiguous. CDR3 size: 13 residues. Trimming stripped 6 bases from V and 4 bases from J, with 13 bases between. CDR3 loop: CASRAPSSYEQYF. CDR3 sequence (DNA): TGTGCCAGCAGGGCCCCCTCGAGTTACGAGCAGTACTTC.

This chain connects TRBV9 to TRBJ2-2, with a possible D match to TRBD1 (6 bases). The CDR3 spans 15 residues. V was clipped by 0 bases and J by 6 bases, with 12 bases between them. The V gene's germline CDR1 is SGDLS and CDR2 YYNGEE. The CDR3 bases are TGTGCCAGCAGCGTAGAAGGGGGATTTCCCGGGGAGCTGTTTTTT. Its translation: CASSVEGGFPGELFF.

This clonotype was recorded a few times. The genes are TRBV3-1 and TRBJ2-1; 7 bases line up with TRBD2. The CDR3 spans 12 residues. CDR1 and CDR2 (germline): LGHDT, YNNKEL (reference sequence). The ends lost 1 base at V and 12 bases at J; junction bases unmatched: 3. Here the CDR3 reads CASSQGEGRQFF. In nucleotides, the CDR3 is TGTGCCAGCAGCCAAGGGGAGGGGAGGCAGTTCTTC.

In this sample, this clonotype turned up many times. The chain uses TRBV7-2 and TRBJ1-6, with 8 bases lining up with TRBD1. This CDR3 is built from 14 residues. The ends lost 6 bases at V and 7 bases at J; junction bases unmatched: 5. Per germline, CDR1 SGHTA and CDR2 FQGNSA. CDR3 residues: CASSPGGINSPLHF. In nucleotides, the CDR3 is TGTGCCAGCAGTCCAGGGGGCATCAATTCACCCCTCCACTTT.

The table lists this clonotype with many counts. The V gene is TRBV20-1, the J gene TRBJ2-7; the D is unclear. Germline CDR1 and CDR2: DFQATT and SNEGSKA (reference sequence). The CDR3 covers 11 residues. V was clipped by 0 bases and J by 3 bases, with 3 bases between them. The CDR3, as DNA: TGCAGTGCTAGAGAGGACTACGAGCAGTACTTC. Residues: CSAREDYEQYF.

This clonotype was observed a handful of times. The gene calls are TRBV7-2 and TRBJ2-1, with a weak D call TRBD2 (5 bases). This CDR3 region has 16 residues. The ends were cut back, 5 bases at V and 6 bases at J, with 20 bases in the middle. Germline values: CDR1 SGHTA, CDR2 FQGNSA. In DNA, the CDR3 is TGTGCCAGCAGCAGCGAGTCTGGACTTGCGGGCAATGAGCAGTTCTTC. Residues: CASSSESGLAGNEQFF.

In regard to this clonotype: One end of the junction does not line up with germline, which may come from a read error. This chain uses TRBV10-2 with TRBJ2-1, with D possibly matching TRBD2 (5 bases). The CDR3 length is 15 residues. Germline assignment: CDR1 WSHSY and CDR2 SAAADI. Here the CDR3 DNA reads TGCGCCAGCAGACCGGTACTAGTAGGATATGGTGAGCAGTTTTTC. Translating gives CASRPVLVGYGEQFF.

V is TRBV2 and J is TRBJ1-2; D remains ambiguous. The CDR3 spans 14 residues. Germline V gene sequence: CDR1 SNHLY, CDR2 FYNNEI. Trimming shortened V by 5 bases and J by 0 bases, and 10 bases separated the two germline ends. CDR3 sequence reads: CASSKDPSNYGYTF. Here the CDR3 DNA reads TGTGCCAGCAGTAAGGACCCCTCTAACTATGGCTACACCTTC. The full variable domain, rest sourced from reference TRBV2 and TRBJ1-2, is EPEVTQTPSHQVTQMGQEVILRCVPISNHLYFYWYRQILGQKVEFLVSFYNNEISEKSEIFDDQFSVERPDGSNFTLKIRSTKLEDSAMYFCASSKDPSNYGYTFGSGTRLTVV.

This clonotype was counted between two and nine times. This rearrangement joins TRBV27 to TRBJ1-2; D might be TRBD1 (6 bases). The CDR3 runs 14 residues. The germline gives CDR1 MNHEY, CDR2 SMNVEV (reference sequence). V was trimmed by 5 bases and J by 8 bases, leaving 18 bases between them. The CDR3 DNA is TGTGCCAGCAGTCCCCGACAGGTTCTACGGGGCTACACCTTC. Translating gives CASSPRQVLRGYTF.

The sample holds many counts of this clonotype. The chain is built from TRBV5-5 and TRBJ2-2; D is uncertain. V dropped 4 bases and J dropped 2 bases, with 15 bases sitting between them. The CDR3 runs 16 residues. Germline-derived CDR1 and CDR2 are SGHKS and YYEKEE (reference sequence). As DNA, the CDR3 is TGTGCCAGCAGCATCCAGTGGGCAGCCAACACCGGGGAGCTGTTTTTT. This translates into CASSIQWAANTGELFF.

The rearrangement uses TRBV23-1 and TRBJ2-7; possible D gene TRBD1, 6 bases. TRBV23-1 is given ORF status, its function remaining uncertain. Trimming removed 4 bases from V and 5 bases from J, with 15 bases in between. CDR3 length: 14 residues. Written as DNA, the CDR3 is TGCGCCAGCAGTCGTAGACAGGAGGACCACGAGCAGTACTTC. This gives the protein CASSRRQEDHEQYF.

This clonotype was counted at least ten times. J is TRBJ2-3 and V is TRBV4-2, with a possible D match to TRBD1 (5 bases). The CDR3 is made up of 16 amino acids. Germline assignment: CDR1 LGHNA and CDR2 YNFKEQ. The V end was cut by 0 bases, the J end by 6 bases, with 16 bases between. The CDR3 protein is CASSQDRDSLVDTQYF. CDR3 in DNA: TGTGCCAGCAGCCAAGATCGCGACAGTTTAGTGGATACGCAGTATTTT.

This clonotype was detected many times. The chain has TRBV7-2 and TRBJ2-2; D is unclear. The CDR3 totals 15 residues. V dropped 2 bases and J dropped 5 bases, with 12 bases sitting between them. Germline CDR1 and CDR2: SGHTA and FQGNSA. CDR3 sequence: CASSLRTKGTGELFF. The CDR3 DNA sequence: TGTGCCAGCAGCTTACGAACAAAAGGGACCGGGGAGCTGTTTTTT.